This TCR beta chain was sequenced in a study of T-cell reconstitution after alpha-beta-depleted transplantation in children. Unique molecular identifiers tagged the TCRbeta library. MiXCR, applied by TCRdb to the PCR reads, yields one record per CDR3 protein. The table includes around 93,000 distinct CDR3 sequences, 6.5% to 8.5% detected once. This clonotype was found many times. The source is a human donor who donated a stem cell graft to a child with congenital amegakaryocytic thrombocytopenia. The source material was PBMCs from the stem cell graft donor, sampled from the stem cell graft.

CDR3 protein: CASSRGGLYEQYF. The CDR3 DNA follows: TGTGCCAGCAGCCGAGGTGGACTCTACGAGCAGTACTTC. This chain links TRBV3-1 with TRBJ2-7; D is perhaps TRBD2 (5 bases). This CDR3 is built from 13 residues. Germline V gene sequence: CDR1 LGHDT, CDR2 YNNKEL (reference sequence). V gave up 4 bases and J gave up 3 bases, with 10 bases separating them.